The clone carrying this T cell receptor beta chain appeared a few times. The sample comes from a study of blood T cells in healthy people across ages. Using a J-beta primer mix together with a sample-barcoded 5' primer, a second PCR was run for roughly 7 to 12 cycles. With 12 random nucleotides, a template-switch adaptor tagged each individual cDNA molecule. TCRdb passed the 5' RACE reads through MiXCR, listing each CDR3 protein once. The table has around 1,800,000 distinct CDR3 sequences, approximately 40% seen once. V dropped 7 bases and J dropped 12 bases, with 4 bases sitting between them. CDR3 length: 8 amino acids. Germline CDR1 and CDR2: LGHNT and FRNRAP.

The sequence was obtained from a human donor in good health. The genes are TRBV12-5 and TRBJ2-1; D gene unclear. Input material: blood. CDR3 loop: CASDGQFF. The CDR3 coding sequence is TGTGCTAGTGATGGGCAGTTCTTC.